This T cell receptor (beta chain) was sequenced during a study of blood T cell repertoires in COVID-19. Using immunoSEQ multiplex PCR, the repertoire was profiled, and TCRdb retains in-frame clones only, with some absent. The sample contains approximately 160,000 clones, roughly four fifths of which appear only once. Germline loops: CDR1 SGHAT, CDR2 FQNNGV. Trimming removed 2 bases at V and 1 base at J, with 12 bases between. The CDR3 extends over 16 amino acids. The sequence was obtained from a human donor in a cohort sampled during active COVID-19. This sequence joins TRBV11-2 and TRBJ2-1, with D perhaps matching TRBD1 (6 bases). Input material: peripheral blood. Here the CDR3 reads CASSLQGLVSYNEQFF. The CDR3 DNA sequence: TGTGCCAGCAGCTTACAGGGGTTAGTTTCCTACAATGAGCAGTTCTTC.